Each of the 30 T cell receptor beta chains below was sequenced from the same sample in a study of T cell responses to AZD1222 COVID-19 vaccine. The table came from immunoSEQ multiplex PCR; TCRdb's copy has only in-frame clones and leaves some out. Among 160,000 or so clones, just over 90% were seen once, and the ten largest hold around 4.6%. This material consisted of peripheral blood, taken on day 0 of MenACWY control vaccination. The origin of the receptors is an adult in good health.

In this sample, this clone turned up once. The rearrangement joins TRBV6-5 to TRBJ1-2, with unresolved D. The germline gives CDR1 MNHEY, CDR2 SVGAGI. Trimming left V 7 bases short and J 2 bases short, with 8 bases between. The CDR3 totals 12 residues. In nucleotides, the CDR3 is TGTGCCAGCATGCGGATGAACTATGGCTACACCTTC. It translates to CASMRMNYGYTF.

The V and J genes are TRBV5-8 and TRBJ1-4; D is uncertain. The length of the CDR3 is 14 residues. V shed 1 base and J shed 7 bases, with 11 bases lying between them. In germline, CDR1 is SGHTS, CDR2 YDEGEE. The DNA of the CDR3 is TGTGCCAGCAGCTTGCGCCGAAGTAGTGAAAAACTGTTTTTT. The encoded protein is CASSLRRSSEKLFF.

The rearrangement joins TRBV5-1 to TRBJ2-2; D is undetermined. Per the germline V gene, CDR1 is SGHRS and CDR2 is YFSETQ. V lost 2 bases to trimming and J lost 6 bases, with 5 bases between them. CDR3 length: 12 residues. CDR3 protein: CASSFGAGELFF. In DNA, the CDR3 is TGCGCCAGCAGCTTTGGGGCCGGGGAGCTGTTTTTT.

V and J are TRBV7-3 and TRBJ1-2; D remains ambiguous. Germline-derived CDR1 and CDR2 are SGHTA and FQGTGA. The germline V and J ends were trimmed by 5 bases and 0 bases, with 19 bases remaining between them. CDR3 length: 17 residues. CDR3 in amino acids: CASSPLGHPGANYGYTF. The CDR3 DNA is TGTGCCAGCAGCCCCCTCGGCCATCCGGGAGCTAACTATGGCTACACCTTC. Looking up the rest from reference TRBV7-3 and TRBJ1-2 gives the full variable domain: GAGVSQTPSNKVTEKGKYVELRCDPISGHTALYWYRQSLGQGPEFLIYFQGTGAADDSGLPNDRFFAVRPEGSVSTLKIQRTERGDSAVYLCASSPLGHPGANYGYTFGSGTRLTVV.

V is TRBV7-3 and J is TRBJ1-1, with D maybe TRBD1 (6 bases). V lost 3 bases, J lost 5 bases, and 10 bases lay in between. The CDR3 runs to 13 residues. Per the germline V gene, CDR1 is SGHTA and CDR2 is FQGTGA. This CDR3 reads CASSLTGTTEAFF. In nucleotides, the CDR3 is TGTGCCAGCAGCTTGACAGGAACGACTGAAGCTTTCTTT.

The rearrangement uses TRBV19 and TRBJ1-2; no reliable D call. Deletions cut 5 bases from V and 6 bases from J, with 16 bases between. Per the germline V gene, CDR1 is LNHDA and CDR2 is SQIVND (reference sequence). This CDR3 has 14 residues. The CDR3 loop reads CASSGVNLVDGYTF. Written as DNA, the CDR3 is TGTGCCAGTAGTGGAGTCAATCTGGTTGATGGCTACACCTTC.

V usage is TRBV27 and J usage is TRBJ1-1; possible D gene TRBD1, 6 bases. Trimming removed 4 bases from V and 1 base from J, with 13 bases in between. CDR1 and CDR2 (germline): MNHEY, SMNVEV (reference sequence). There are 15 residues in the CDR3. The CDR3, as DNA: TGTGCCAGCAGTTCGAACAGGGATTGGAACACTGAAGCTTTCTTT. This sequence encodes CASSSNRDWNTEAFF.

The rearrangement joins TRBV29-1 to TRBJ2-2; D is uncertain. The CDR3 is 12 amino acids. Trimming shortened V by 3 bases and J by 5 bases, and 7 bases separated the two germline ends. Germline CDR1 reads SQVTM; CDR2 reads ANQGSEA. The CDR3 protein is CSVDIPTGELFF. In DNA form, the CDR3 reads TGCAGCGTTGATATCCCAACCGGGGAGCTGTTTTTT.

The sample holds one count of this clone. The V and J genes are TRBV15 and TRBJ2-1, with D unclear. Germline V CDR1 and CDR2: LNHNV, YYDKDF (reference sequence). The length of the CDR3 is 14 residues. The V gene lost 4 bases and the J gene lost 2 bases, with 9 bases spanning the gap. DNA for the CDR3: TGTGCCACCAGCATTTCGGGTACCTACAATGAGCAGTTCTTC. Translating gives CATSISGTYNEQFF.

The V and J genes are TRBV5-4 and TRBJ1-2; 8 bases fit TRBD1. The germline gives CDR1 SGHNT, CDR2 YYREEE (reference sequence). V dropped 4 bases and J dropped 5; count of bases not matched to a gene: 7. The CDR3 has 14 amino acids. Here the CDR3 reads CASSARTGNYGYTF. CDR3 nucleotides: TGTGCCAGCAGCGCTAGGACAGGGAATTATGGCTACACCTTC.

This chain's CDR3 is CASSGTGSGNTIYF. CDR3 nucleotide sequence: TGTGCCAGCAGTGGGACAGGCTCTGGAAACACCATATATTTT. The chain has TRBV2 and TRBJ1-3; 7 bases agree with TRBD1. Germline loops: CDR1 SNHLY, CDR2 FYNNEI. The trim removed 4 bases at V and 0 bases at J, leaving 0 bases unmatched. The CDR3 has 14 residues. Full variable domain (remainder filled in from reference TRBV2 and TRBJ1-3): EPEVTQTPSHQVTQMGQEVILRCVPISNHLYFYWYRQILGQKVEFLVSFYNNEISEKSEIFDDQFSVERPDGSNFTLKIRSTKLEDSAMYFCASSGTGSGNTIYFGEGSWLTVV.

This sequence joins TRBV29-1 and TRBJ2-1; unclear D gene. CDR3 length: 15 amino acids. The germline CDR1 and CDR2 sequences are SQVTM and ANQGSEA. V was pared by 1 base and J by 0 bases, with 10 bases between. The CDR3 sequence is CSVEVPGLSYNEQFF. CDR3 DNA sequence: TGCAGCGTTGAAGTCCCAGGCCTCTCCTACAATGAGCAGTTCTTC.

This sequence joins TRBV5-4 and TRBJ2-1, with 8 bases fitting TRBD2. Trimming took 0 bases from V and 7 from J; bases not matched to a gene: 6. CDR1 SGHNT and CDR2 YYREEE come from the germline V gene (reference sequence). There are 15 residues in the CDR3. The CDR3 sequence: CASSLDGRAGNEQFF. The DNA of the CDR3 is TGTGCCAGCAGCTTGGACGGGAGGGCCGGGAATGAGCAGTTCTTC. Combining the CDR3 with reference TRBV5-4 and TRBJ2-1 gives the whole variable domain ETGVTQSPTHLIKTRGQQVTLRCSSQSGHNTVSWYQQALGQGPQFIFQYYREEENGRGNFPPRFSGLQFPNYSSELNVNALELDDSALYLCASSLDGRAGNEQFFGPGTRLTVL.

The V call is TRBV18, the J call TRBJ2-6; D not certain. The germline CDR1 and CDR2 sequences are KGHSH and LQKENI. Trimming stripped 6 bases from V and 0 bases from J, with 3 bases between. There are 13 residues in the CDR3. The CDR3 is CASSDSGANVLTF. CDR3 DNA sequence: TGTGCCAGCTCGGACTCTGGGGCCAACGTCCTGACTTTC.

The chain joins TRBV6-2 or TRBV6-3 to TRBJ1-1; D gene ambiguous. CDR3 length: 13 residues. Trimming took off 6 bases at V and 3 bases at J, with 11 bases between the two ends. Germline assignment: CDR1 MNHEY and CDR2 SVGEGT. In nucleotides, the CDR3 is TGTGCCAGCAGCGTATCCCCGGACACTGAAGCTTTCTTT. Its protein product is CASSVSPDTEAFF.

The chain couples TRBV7-9 to TRBJ1-2; D possibly corresponds to TRBD1 (5 bases). Germline V gene data show CDR1 as SEHNR and CDR2 as FQNEAQ (reference sequence). The length of the CDR3 is 13 residues. V lost 5 bases and J lost 5, with 12 bases in between. CDR3 in amino acids: CASSPSGDYGYTF. CDR3 nucleotide sequence: TGTGCCAGCAGCCCATCGGGGGATTATGGCTACACCTTC.

The chain has TRBV6-2 or TRBV6-3 and TRBJ2-5; 8 positions match TRBD2. This CDR3 spans 16 amino acids. V was pared by 4 bases and J by 3 bases, with 10 bases of the junction left unmatched. The germline gives CDR1 MNHEY, CDR2 SVGEGT. CDR3 DNA sequence: TGTGCCAGCAGTTCCCCGGGACTAGTTGTCAAAGAGACCCAGTACTTC. This sequence encodes CASSSPGLVVKETQYF.

The chain is built from TRBV28 and TRBJ2-7; a weak D match, TRBD2 (6 bases). The CDR3 is 10 amino acids. The germline V gene encodes CDR1 MDHEN and CDR2 SYDVKM. Trimming left V 8 bases short and J 5 bases short, with 7 bases between. CDR3 sequence reads: CASGGNEQYF. The CDR3 nucleotides read TGTGCCAGCGGGGGGAACGAGCAGTACTTC. The full variable domain, with the rest looked up from reference TRBV28 and TRBJ2-7, is DVKVTQSSRYLVKRTGEKVFLECVQDMDHENMFWYRQDPGLGLRLIYFSYDVKMKEKGDIPEGYSVSREKKERFSLILESASTNQTSMYLCASGGNEQYFGPGTRLTVT.

The rearrangement joins TRBV19 to TRBJ2-1; 9 nucleotides line up with TRBD1. This CDR3 has 14 residues. With 3 bases clipped from V and 8 bases from J, the junction kept 5 bases outside the gene matches. Germline CDR1 is LNHDA and CDR2 is SQIVND (reference sequence). In DNA, the CDR3 is TGTGCCAGTAGTATTGGGACAGGGTACCATGAGCAGTTCTTC. Amino acids: CASSIGTGYHEQFF. Together with reference TRBV19 and TRBJ2-1, the CDR3 gives the full variable domain: DGGITQSPKYLFRKEGQNVTLSCEQNLNHDAMYWYRQDPGQGLRLIYYSQIVNDFQKGDIAEGYSVSREKKESFPLTVTSAQKNPTAFYLCASSIGTGYHEQFFGPGTRLTVL.

The chain joins TRBV25-1 to TRBJ2-2; a possible D gene is TRBD1 (6 bases). This CDR3 spans 13 amino acids. CDR1 is MGHDK, CDR2 SYGVNS, per germline. V lost 6 bases to trimming and J lost 5 bases, with 10 bases between them. The CDR3 reads CASRDRRTGELFF. DNA for the CDR3: TGTGCCAGCAGGGACAGAAGGACCGGGGAGCTGTTTTTT.

This clone has only one observation. V and J are TRBV7-3 and TRBJ2-1; 8 bases line up with TRBD1. The CDR3 runs 15 residues. J was trimmed by 3 bases and V by 2 bases; bases with no gene match: 3. Germline lookup yields CDR1 SGHTA and CDR2 FQGTGA. CDR3 sequence reads: CASSLQGASYNEQFF. DNA of the CDR3: TGTGCCAGCAGCTTACAGGGGGCCAGCTACAATGAGCAGTTCTTC.

This clone has more than one count but fewer than ten. This chain uses TRBV2 with TRBJ1-5, with TRBD1 matching 8 bases. The CDR3 runs 13 residues. CDR1 is SNHLY and CDR2 is FYNNEI in the germline V gene. V was pared by 6 bases and J by 7 bases, with 5 bases of the junction left unmatched. The CDR3 here is CASSLRTGQPQHF. Here the CDR3 DNA reads TGTGCCAGCAGCCTAAGGACAGGGCAGCCCCAGCATTTT.

For the CDR3, the DNA is TGTGCCAGCAGCTTAACAGGGCAGGGGGACTATGGCTACACCTTC. This gives the protein CASSLTGQGDYGYTF. The chain has TRBV7-3 and TRBJ1-2; 7 bases match TRBD1. The CDR3 runs to 15 residues. With V trimmed by 0 bases and J by 3 bases, 4 bases remained unmatched. In germline, CDR1 is SGHTA, CDR2 FQGTGA.

The gene calls are TRBV29-1 and TRBJ1-1; perhaps TRBD1 as D (5 bases). V was pared by 7 bases and J by 1 base, with 7 bases between. CDR3 size: 11 residues. Germline V gene sequence: CDR1 SQVTM, CDR2 ANQGSEA. CDR3: CSGQGNTEAFF. The CDR3 DNA is TGCAGCGGTCAGGGGAACACTGAAGCTTTCTTT.

Comment on this clone: An end of the junction differs from the germline gene, which may be a read error. The V and J genes are TRBV4-1 and TRBJ2-3, with 9 bases identical to TRBD1. The CDR3 totals 16 residues. Germline V gives CDR1 MGHRA, CDR2 YSYEKL. The CDR3 DNA sequence: TGCGCCAGCAGCAAAGACAGGGGGTCGGGCACAGATACGCAGTATTTT. Protein product: CASSKDRGSGTDTQYF.

About this clone itself: One end of the junction fails to match germline, which may point to a read error. V is TRBV15 and J is TRBJ2-7; maybe TRBD2 (7 bases). The CDR3 length is 14 residues. Germline V lookup: CDR1 LNHNV, CDR2 YYDKDF (reference sequence). CDR3 in amino acids: CATSRGVAGADWSF. The DNA of the CDR3 is TGTGCCACCAGCAGAGGCGTCGCGGGGGCTGACTGGTCCTTC. The complete variable domain, with remaining parts taken from reference TRBV15 and TRBJ2-7, reads DAMVIQNPRYQVTQFGKPVTLSCSQTLNHNVMYWYQQKSSQAPKLLFHYYDKDFNNEADTPDNFQSRRPNTSFCFLDIRSPGLGDTAMYLCATSRGVAGADWSFGPGTRLTVT.

The chain carries TRBV19 and TRBJ2-7; 10 bases are shared with TRBD1. CDR1 LNHDA and CDR2 SQIVND come from the germline V gene (reference sequence). V shed 5 bases, J shed 2 bases, and the junction held 9 bases outside the gene matches. This CDR3 region has 16 residues. The CDR3 loop reads CASSGPAGTGAYEQYF. The CDR3 DNA reads TGTGCCAGTAGTGGCCCCGCCGGGACAGGGGCCTACGAGCAGTACTTC.

There are a few counts of this clone. The chain links TRBV29-1 to TRBJ2-7, with 8 bases fitting TRBD1. This CDR3 region has 12 residues. Germline V CDR1 and CDR2: SQVTM, ANQGSEA. The V gene end was trimmed by 5 bases and the J gene end by 6 bases; junction bases not matched to a gene: 6. The CDR3 reads CSVWTGSSEQYF. The CDR3 bases are TGCAGCGTTTGGACAGGGAGTAGCGAGCAGTACTTC.

J is TRBJ2-2 and V is TRBV5-3, with TRBD1 identical over 7 bases. TRBV5-3 is noted as an ORF with a role that remains uncertain. V shed 1 base, J shed 2 bases, and the junction held 8 bases outside the gene matches. The CDR3 is made up of 17 amino acids. CDR3 in amino acids: CARSLPVRDSNTGELFF. CDR3 coding DNA: TGTGCCAGAAGCTTGCCCGTAAGGGACAGCAACACCGGGGAGCTGTTTTTT.

The chain is built from TRBV9 and TRBJ1-2; maybe TRBD1 (6 bases). The ends were cut back, 3 bases at V and 3 bases at J, with 15 bases in the middle. CDR1 is SGDLS and CDR2 is YYNGEE in the germline V gene. This CDR3 has 15 amino acids. CDR3 sequence reads: CASSGLRGVYYGYTF. The CDR3 DNA reads TGTGCCAGCAGCGGGCTCAGGGGCGTCTACTATGGCTACACCTTC.